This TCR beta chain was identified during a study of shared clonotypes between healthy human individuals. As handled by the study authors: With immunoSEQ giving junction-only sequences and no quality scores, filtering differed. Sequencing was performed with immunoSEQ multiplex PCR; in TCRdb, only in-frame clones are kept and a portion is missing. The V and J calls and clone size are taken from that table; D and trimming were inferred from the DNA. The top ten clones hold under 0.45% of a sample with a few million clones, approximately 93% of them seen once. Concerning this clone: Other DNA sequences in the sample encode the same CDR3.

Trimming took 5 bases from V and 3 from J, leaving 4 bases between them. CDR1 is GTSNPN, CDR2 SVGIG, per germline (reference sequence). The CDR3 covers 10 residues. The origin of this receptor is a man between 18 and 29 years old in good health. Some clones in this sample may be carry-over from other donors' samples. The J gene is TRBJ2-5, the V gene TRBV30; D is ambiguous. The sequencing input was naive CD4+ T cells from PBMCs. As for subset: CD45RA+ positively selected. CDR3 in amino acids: CAWGEETQYF. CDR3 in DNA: TGTGCCTGGGGTGAAGAGACCCAGTACTTC.